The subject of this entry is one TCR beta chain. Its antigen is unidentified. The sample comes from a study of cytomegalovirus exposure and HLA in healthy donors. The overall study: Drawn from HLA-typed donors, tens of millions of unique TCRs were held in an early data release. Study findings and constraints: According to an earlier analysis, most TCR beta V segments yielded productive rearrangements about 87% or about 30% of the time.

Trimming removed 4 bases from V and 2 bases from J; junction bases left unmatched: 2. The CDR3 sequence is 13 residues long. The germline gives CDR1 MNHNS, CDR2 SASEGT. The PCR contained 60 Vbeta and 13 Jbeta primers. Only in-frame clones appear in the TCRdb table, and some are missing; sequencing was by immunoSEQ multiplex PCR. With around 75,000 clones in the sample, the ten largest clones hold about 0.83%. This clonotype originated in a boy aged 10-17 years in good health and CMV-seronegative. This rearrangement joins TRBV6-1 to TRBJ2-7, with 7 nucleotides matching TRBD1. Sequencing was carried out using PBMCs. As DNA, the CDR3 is TGTGCCAGCAGTGCTCAGGGGGCCTACGAGCAGTACTTC. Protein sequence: CASSAQGAYEQYF.